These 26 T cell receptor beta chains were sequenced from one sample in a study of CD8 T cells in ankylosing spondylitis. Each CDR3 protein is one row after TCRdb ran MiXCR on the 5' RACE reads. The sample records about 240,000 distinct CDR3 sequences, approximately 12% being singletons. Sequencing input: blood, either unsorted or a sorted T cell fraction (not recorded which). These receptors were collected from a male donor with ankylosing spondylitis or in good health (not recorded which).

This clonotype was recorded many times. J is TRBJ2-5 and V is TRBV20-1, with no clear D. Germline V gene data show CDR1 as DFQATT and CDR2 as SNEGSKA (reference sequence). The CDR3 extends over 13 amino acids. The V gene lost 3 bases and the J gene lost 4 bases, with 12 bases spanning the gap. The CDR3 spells CSARGSGGETQYF. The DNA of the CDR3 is TGCAGTGCTAGGGGTTCGGGCGGAGAGACCCAGTACTTC.

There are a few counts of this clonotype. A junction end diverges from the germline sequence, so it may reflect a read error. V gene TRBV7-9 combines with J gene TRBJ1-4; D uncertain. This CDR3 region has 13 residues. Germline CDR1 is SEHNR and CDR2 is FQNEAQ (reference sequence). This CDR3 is CASSLRPKEKLFF. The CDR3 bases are TGTGCCAGCAGCCTTAGACCTAAAGAAAAACTGTTTTTT.

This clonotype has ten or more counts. The CDR3 here is CASSPGGGSNQPQHF. The CDR3, as DNA: TGTGCCAGCTCACCAGGTGGGGGGAGCAATCAGCCCCAGCATTTT. J is TRBJ1-5 and V is TRBV18; a weak D match, TRBD1 (5 bases). The V gene lost 2 bases and the J gene lost 1 base, with 9 bases spanning the gap. This CDR3 is 15 amino acids long. From germline, CDR1 is KGHSH and CDR2 LQKENI.

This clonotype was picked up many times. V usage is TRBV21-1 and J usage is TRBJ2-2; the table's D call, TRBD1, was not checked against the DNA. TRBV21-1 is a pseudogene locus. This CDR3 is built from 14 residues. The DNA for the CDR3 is TGTGCCGTTCCCCCGGATCGGGGTACCGGGGAGCTGTTTTTT. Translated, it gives CAVPPDRGTGELFF.

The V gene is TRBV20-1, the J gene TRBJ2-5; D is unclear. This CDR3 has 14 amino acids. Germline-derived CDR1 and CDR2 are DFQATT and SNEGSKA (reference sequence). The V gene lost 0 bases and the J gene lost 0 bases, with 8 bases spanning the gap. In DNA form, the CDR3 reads TGCAGTGCTAGAGATTCAGGACACCAAGAGACCCAGTACTTC. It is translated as CSARDSGHQETQYF.

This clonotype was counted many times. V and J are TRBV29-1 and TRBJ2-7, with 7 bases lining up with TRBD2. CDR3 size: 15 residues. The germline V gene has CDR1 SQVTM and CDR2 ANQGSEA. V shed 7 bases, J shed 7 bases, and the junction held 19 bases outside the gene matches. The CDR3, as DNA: TGCAGCGGGGTGAGCGGGGCTGAGAGTGGGCGAGAGCAGTACTTC. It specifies CSGVSGAESGREQYF.

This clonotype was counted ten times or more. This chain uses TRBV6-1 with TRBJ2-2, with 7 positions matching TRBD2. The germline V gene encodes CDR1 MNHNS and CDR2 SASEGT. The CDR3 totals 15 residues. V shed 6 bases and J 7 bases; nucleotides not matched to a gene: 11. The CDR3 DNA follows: TGTGCCAGCAGGGCAGAGGCGGGAGTCGGCGGGGAGCTGTTTTTT. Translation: CASRAEAGVGGELFF.

Here the CDR3 reads CASSLGPGAEAFF. The CDR3 DNA follows: TGTGCCAGCAGCTTGGGGCCTGGGGCTGAAGCTTTCTTT. The chain links TRBV7-9 to TRBJ1-1, with a weak D call TRBD1 (5 bases). Germline loops: CDR1 SEHNR, CDR2 FQNEAQ (reference sequence). CDR3 length: 13 residues. V was pared by 3 bases and J by 6 bases, with 11 bases between.

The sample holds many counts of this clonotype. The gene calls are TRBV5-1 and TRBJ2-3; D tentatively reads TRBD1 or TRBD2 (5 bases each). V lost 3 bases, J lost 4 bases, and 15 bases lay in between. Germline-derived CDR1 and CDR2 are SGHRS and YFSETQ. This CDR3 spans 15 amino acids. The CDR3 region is CASSSYGRGADTQYF. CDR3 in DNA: TGCGCCAGCAGCTCCTACGGCCGAGGGGCAGATACGCAGTATTTT. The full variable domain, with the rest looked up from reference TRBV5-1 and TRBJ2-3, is KAGVTQTPRYLIKTRGQQVTLSCSPISGHRSVSWYQQTPGQGLQFLFEYFSETQRNKGNFPGRFSGRQFSNSRSEMNVSTLELGDSALYLCASSSYGRGADTQYFGPGTRLTVL.

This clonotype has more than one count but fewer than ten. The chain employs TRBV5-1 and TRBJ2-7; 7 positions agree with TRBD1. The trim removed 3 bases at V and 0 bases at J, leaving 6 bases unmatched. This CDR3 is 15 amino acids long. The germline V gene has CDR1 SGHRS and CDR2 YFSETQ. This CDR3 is CASSWYGTASYEQYF. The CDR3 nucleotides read TGCGCCAGCAGCTGGTACGGGACAGCCTCCTACGAGCAGTACTTC.

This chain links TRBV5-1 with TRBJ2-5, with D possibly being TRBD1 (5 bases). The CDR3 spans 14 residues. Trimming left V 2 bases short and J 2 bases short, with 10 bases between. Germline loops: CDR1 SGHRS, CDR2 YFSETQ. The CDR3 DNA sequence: TGCGCCAGCAGCTTAGGGGTAGGGCAAGAGACCCAGTACTTC. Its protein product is CASSLGVGQETQYF.

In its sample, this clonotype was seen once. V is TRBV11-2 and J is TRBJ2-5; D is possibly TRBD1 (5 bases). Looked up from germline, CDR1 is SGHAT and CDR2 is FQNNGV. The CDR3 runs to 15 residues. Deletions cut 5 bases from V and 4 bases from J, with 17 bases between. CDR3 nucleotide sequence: TGTGCCAGCAGCCCCGGCCCAGGGTTTGCAGAGACCCAGTACTTC. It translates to CASSPGPGFAETQYF.

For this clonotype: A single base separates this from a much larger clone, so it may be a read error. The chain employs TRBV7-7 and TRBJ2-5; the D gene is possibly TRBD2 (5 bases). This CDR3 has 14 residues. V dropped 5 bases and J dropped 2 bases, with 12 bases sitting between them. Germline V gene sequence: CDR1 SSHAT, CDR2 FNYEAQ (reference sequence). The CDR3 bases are TGTGCCAGCAGCCCATGCACGGGACAAGAGACCCAGTACTTC. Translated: CASSPCTGQETQYF.

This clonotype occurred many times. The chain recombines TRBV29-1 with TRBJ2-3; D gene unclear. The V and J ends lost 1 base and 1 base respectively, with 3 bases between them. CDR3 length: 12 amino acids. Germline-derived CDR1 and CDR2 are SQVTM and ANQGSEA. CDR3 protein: CSVEGGTDTQYF. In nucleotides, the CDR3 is TGCAGCGTTGAAGGTGGCACAGATACGCAGTATTTT.

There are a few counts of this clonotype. CDR3 region: CASSSSGVGDTEAFF. DNA of the CDR3: TGTGCCAGCAGTTCCAGCGGGGTCGGCGACACTGAAGCTTTCTTT. The chain is built from TRBV28 and TRBJ1-1; unclear D gene. The V end lost 4 bases, the J end lost 3 bases, and 15 bases lay between the germline ends. This CDR3 comprises 15 residues. The germline CDR1 and CDR2 sequences are MDHEN and SYDVKM.

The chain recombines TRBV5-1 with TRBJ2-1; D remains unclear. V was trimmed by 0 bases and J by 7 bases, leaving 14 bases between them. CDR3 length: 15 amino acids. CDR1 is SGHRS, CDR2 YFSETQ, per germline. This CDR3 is CASSLVAVGRNEQFF. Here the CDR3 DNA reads TGCGCCAGCAGCTTGGTCGCGGTGGGAAGGAATGAGCAGTTCTTC.

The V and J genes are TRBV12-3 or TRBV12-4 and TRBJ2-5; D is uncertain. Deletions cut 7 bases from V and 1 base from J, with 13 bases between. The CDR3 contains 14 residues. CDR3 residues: CASTKGQVQETQYF. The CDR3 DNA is TGTGCCAGCACAAAAGGGCAGGTCCAAGAGACCCAGTACTTC.

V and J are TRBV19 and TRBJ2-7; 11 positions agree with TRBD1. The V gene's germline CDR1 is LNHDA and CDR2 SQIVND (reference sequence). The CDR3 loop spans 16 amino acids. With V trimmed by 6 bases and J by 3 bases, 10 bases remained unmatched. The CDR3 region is CASSIAGTGGFYEQYF. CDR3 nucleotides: TGTGCCAGTAGCATTGCGGGGACAGGGGGTTTCTACGAGCAGTACTTC. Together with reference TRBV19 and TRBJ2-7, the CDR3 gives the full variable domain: DGGITQSPKYLFRKEGQNVTLSCEQNLNHDAMYWYRQDPGQGLRLIYYSQIVNDFQKGDIAEGYSVSREKKESFPLTVTSAQKNPTAFYLCASSIAGTGGFYEQYFGPGTRLTVT.

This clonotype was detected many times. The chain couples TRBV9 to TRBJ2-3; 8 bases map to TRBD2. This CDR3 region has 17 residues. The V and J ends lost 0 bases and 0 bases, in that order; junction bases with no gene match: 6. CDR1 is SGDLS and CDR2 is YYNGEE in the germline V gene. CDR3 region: CASSVAPTSASTDTQYF. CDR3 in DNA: TGTGCCAGCAGCGTAGCCCCGACTAGCGCTAGCACAGATACGCAGTATTTT.

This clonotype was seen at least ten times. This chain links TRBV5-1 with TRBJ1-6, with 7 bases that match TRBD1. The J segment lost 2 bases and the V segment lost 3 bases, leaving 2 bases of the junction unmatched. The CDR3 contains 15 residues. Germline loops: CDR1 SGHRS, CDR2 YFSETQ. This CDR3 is CASSWDRPYNSPLHF. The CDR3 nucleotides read TGCGCCAGCAGCTGGGACAGACCCTATAATTCACCCCTCCACTTT.

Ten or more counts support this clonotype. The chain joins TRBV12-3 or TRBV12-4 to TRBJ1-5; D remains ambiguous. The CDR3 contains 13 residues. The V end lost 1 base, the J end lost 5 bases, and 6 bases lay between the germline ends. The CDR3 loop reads CASSLDADQPQHF. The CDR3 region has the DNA TGTGCCAGCAGTTTAGATGCGGATCAGCCCCAGCATTTT.

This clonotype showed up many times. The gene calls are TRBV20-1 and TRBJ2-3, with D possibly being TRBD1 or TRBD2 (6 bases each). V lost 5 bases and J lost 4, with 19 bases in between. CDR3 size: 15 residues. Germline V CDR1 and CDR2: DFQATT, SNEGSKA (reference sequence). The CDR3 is CSAPPRTTGSDTQYF. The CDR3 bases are TGCAGTGCTCCACCCCGGACTACAGGGTCAGATACGCAGTATTTT.

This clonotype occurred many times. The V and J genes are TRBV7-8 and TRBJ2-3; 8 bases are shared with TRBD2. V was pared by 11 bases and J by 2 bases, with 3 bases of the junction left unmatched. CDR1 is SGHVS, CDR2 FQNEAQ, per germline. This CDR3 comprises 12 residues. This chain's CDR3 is CAWRGDTDTQYF. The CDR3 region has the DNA TGTGCCTGGCGGGGGGACACAGATACGCAGTATTTT.

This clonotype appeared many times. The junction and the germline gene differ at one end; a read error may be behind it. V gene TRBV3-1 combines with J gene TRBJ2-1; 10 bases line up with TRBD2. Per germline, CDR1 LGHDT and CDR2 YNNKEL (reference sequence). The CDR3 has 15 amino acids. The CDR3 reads CASRPSGLAAVSQVF. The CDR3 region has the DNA TGTGCCAGCAGACCTTCCGGACTAGCGGCCGTCAGTCAGGTCTTC.

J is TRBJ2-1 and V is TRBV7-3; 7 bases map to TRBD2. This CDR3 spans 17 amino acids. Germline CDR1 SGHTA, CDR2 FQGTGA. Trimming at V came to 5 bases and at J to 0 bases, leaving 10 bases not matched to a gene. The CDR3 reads CASSPYWGGGSYNEQFF. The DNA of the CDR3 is TGTGCCAGCAGCCCCTATTGGGGGGGGGGCTCCTACAATGAGCAGTTCTTC. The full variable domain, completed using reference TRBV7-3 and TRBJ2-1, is GAGVSQTPSNKVTEKGKYVELRCDPISGHTALYWYRQSLGQGPEFLIYFQGTGAADDSGLPNDRFFAVRPEGSVSTLKIQRTERGDSAVYLCASSPYWGGGSYNEQFFGPGTRLTVL.

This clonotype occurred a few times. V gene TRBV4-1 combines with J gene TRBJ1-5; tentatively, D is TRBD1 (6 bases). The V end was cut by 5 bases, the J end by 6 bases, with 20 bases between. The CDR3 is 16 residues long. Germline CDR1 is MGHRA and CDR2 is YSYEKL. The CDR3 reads CASSSTLAGEGQPQHF. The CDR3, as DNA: TGCGCCAGCAGCTCGACGCTCGCAGGGGAGGGTCAGCCCCAGCATTTT.